The present T cell receptor beta chain was sequenced within a study of Graves' ophthalmopathy and Graves' hyperthyroidism. The CDR3 extends over 16 amino acids. CDR1 SGHVS and CDR2 FQNEAQ come from the germline V gene. V was cut by 5 bases and J by 3 bases, with 19 bases left in between. This clonotype was observed many times. RNA transcripts provided the template for amplifying TCR beta CDR3 regions. In the first round, RT-PCR was carried out with HTBI primers, and a multiplex PCR formed the second round. Each CDR3 protein is one row after TCRdb ran MiXCR on the multiplex PCR reads. Of approximately 460,000 distinct CDR3 sequences in the sample, about 15% were seen once. Other autoimmune disease, uncontrolled infection, pregnancy and lactation led to exclusion. Establishment of the diagnosis relied upon clinical symptoms, serum thyroxine, TRAb, thyroid ultrasound and orbital computed tomography.

The sequence was collected from a woman aged 25-40 years with Graves' ophthalmopathy. Sample: blood. The J gene is TRBJ1-1, the V gene TRBV7-8; D is ambiguous. The CDR3 DNA sequence: TGTGCCAGCAGCCCCGGGCCTTCTTGGCAACACACTGAAGCTTTCTTT. Translation: CASSPGPSWQHTEAFF. Complete variable domain (other parts from reference TRBV7-8 and TRBJ1-1): GAGVSQSPRYKVAKRGQDVALRCDPISGHVSLFWYQQALGQGPEFLTYFQNEAQLDKSGLPSDRFFAERPEGSVSTLKIQRTQQEDSAVYLCASSPGPSWQHTEAFFGQGTRLTVV.